This T cell receptor beta chain stems from a study of blood T cell repertoires in COVID-19. Overall study context: COVID-19 samples from acute and convalescent phases originated in the United States, Italy and Spain.

The germline V gene encodes CDR1 KGHSH and CDR2 LQKENI. Between the trimmed V and J ends, which lost 3 bases and 3 bases, there was a span of 11 bases. CDR3 length: 15 amino acids. Data came from immunoSEQ multiplex PCR; TCRdb stores just in-frame clones and leaves some out. The data show 40,000 to 50,000 clones, with about 86% seen just once and approximately 59% held by the top ten. Sequencing was performed on peripheral blood. This TCR derives from a man between 65 and 85 years old with acute or convalescent COVID-19. The rearrangement joins TRBV18 to TRBJ2-2; D is perhaps TRBD1 (7 bases). CDR3 sequence reads: CASSPSRGDTGELFF. CDR3 nucleotide sequence: TGTGCCAGCTCACCGTCCAGGGGGGACACCGGGGAGCTGTTTTTT.